Below are 28 T cell receptor beta chains sequenced from a single sample in a study of T cell responses to AZD1222 COVID-19 vaccine. TCRdb keeps only in-frame clones here, not all; method: immunoSEQ multiplex PCR. The sample yields 180,000 or so clones, approximately 90% seen once. The source was peripheral blood, collected 28 days after the second dose of the MenACWY control vaccine. Receptor source: an adult who received the MenACWY meningococcal vaccine as a control.

The chain combines TRBV4-3 with TRBJ1-1; the match to TRBD1 covers 8 bases. The length of the CDR3 is 18 residues. CDR1 and CDR2 (germline): LGHNA, YSLEER. V lost 0 bases to trimming and J lost 1 base; unmatched junction nucleotides: 10. The CDR3 is CASSQDQSWGTGNTEAFF. For the CDR3, the DNA is TGCGCCAGCAGCCAAGATCAGTCCTGGGGGACAGGGAACACTGAAGCTTTCTTT.

The chain has TRBV2 and TRBJ2-2, with D perhaps TRBD2 (6 bases). The CDR3 contains 15 residues. Trimming left V 7 bases short and J 3 bases short, with 15 bases between. Per germline, CDR1 SNHLY and CDR2 FYNNEI. The CDR3, as DNA: TGTGCCAGCATCCCCGGGACTTTTCACACCGGGGAGCTGTTTTTT. It codes for CASIPGTFHTGELFF.

In DNA, the CDR3 is TGTGCCAGCAGCGATCCCAGGGGACACTATGGCTACACCTTC. Encoded protein: CASSDPRGHYGYTF. This chain links TRBV5-4 with TRBJ1-2; possibly TRBD1 for D (6 bases). V shed 4 bases and J shed 3 bases, with 13 bases lying between them. CDR3 size: 14 residues. Germline CDR1 is SGHNT and CDR2 is YYREEE (reference sequence).

V is TRBV28 and J is TRBJ1-2; no clear D. CDR1 is MDHEN, CDR2 SYDVKM, per germline. The CDR3 sequence is 17 residues long. Trimming removed 2 bases at V and 0 bases at J, with 16 bases between. The CDR3 spells CASSLPLTLTPNYGYTF. The CDR3 DNA is TGTGCCAGCAGTTTACCCCTTACTCTAACACCTAACTATGGCTACACCTTC.

This chain links TRBV3-1 (or the pseudogene TRBV3-2) with TRBJ1-2; 9 nucleotides align to TRBD1. Germline V lookup: CDR1 LGHDT, CDR2 YNNKEL (reference sequence). The CDR3 is made up of 15 amino acids. V was clipped by 4 bases and J by 4 bases; unmatched bases: 7. The DNA for the CDR3 is TGTGCCAGCAGCCCCTTGGGACAGGGCGGCTATGGCTACACCTTC. Translating gives CASSPLGQGGYGYTF.

The chain carries TRBV30 and TRBJ1-4; 7 bases are shared with TRBD1. The CDR3 spans 13 residues. V lost 5 bases, J lost 8 bases, and 8 bases stayed unmatched. Germline-derived CDR1 and CDR2 are GTSNPN and SVGIG (reference sequence). CDR3 nucleotides: TGTGCCTGGGGAACAGGGGTGGCGGAAAAACTGTTTTTT. Protein sequence: CAWGTGVAEKLFF.

The V call is TRBV7-9, the J call TRBJ2-1; a possible D gene is TRBD1 (5 bases). V was shortened by 3 bases and J by 0 bases, with 15 bases between the two germline ends. The V gene's germline CDR1 is SEHNR and CDR2 FQNEAQ (reference sequence). This CDR3 contains 17 residues. The CDR3 loop is CASSLGLGRSSYNEQFF. In nucleotides, the CDR3 is TGTGCCAGCAGCTTGGGGCTTGGCCGTAGCTCCTACAATGAGCAGTTCTTC.

Comments on this clone: The sample has other DNA sequences that encode this CDR3 too. The V gene is TRBV7-9, the J gene TRBJ1-1; 11 bases align to TRBD1. Germline-derived CDR1 and CDR2 are SEHNR and FQNEAQ (reference sequence). CDR3 length: 12 amino acids. The V gene end was trimmed by 8 bases and the J gene end by 4 bases; junction bases not matched to a gene: 0. The CDR3 sequence is CASGTGGTEAFF. The DNA for the CDR3 is TGTGCCAGCGGGACAGGGGGCACTGAAGCTTTCTTT.

CDR3 sequence (DNA): TGCGCCAGCAGCGTCAGAAACACCATATATTTT. Encoded protein: CASSVRNTIYF. The chain couples TRBV5-1 to TRBJ1-3; D remains ambiguous. Germline CDR1 is SGHRS and CDR2 is YFSETQ. The V and J ends lost 4 bases and 5 bases respectively, with 4 bases between them. The CDR3 sequence is 11 residues long.

V usage is TRBV7-3 and J usage is TRBJ1-2; tentative D call: TRBD1 (6 bases). Germline CDR1 and CDR2: SGHTA and FQGTGA. The V and J ends lost 5 bases and 3 bases respectively, with 16 bases between them. The CDR3 length is 15 residues. CDR3: CASSPSGVAHYGYTF. Written as DNA, the CDR3 is TGTGCCAGCAGCCCCTCAGGGGTGGCCCACTATGGCTACACCTTC. The full variable domain, completed using reference TRBV7-3 and TRBJ1-2, is GAGVSQTPSNKVTEKGKYVELRCDPISGHTALYWYRQSLGQGPEFLIYFQGTGAADDSGLPNDRFFAVRPEGSVSTLKIQRTERGDSAVYLCASSPSGVAHYGYTFGSGTRLTVV.

The gene calls are TRBV29-1 and TRBJ2-3, with 14 bases identical to TRBD2. J gave up 4 bases and V 0 bases, and 6 bases lay outside the gene matches. Germline CDR1 and CDR2: SQVTM and ANQGSEA. The CDR3 has 17 amino acids. Here the CDR3 reads CSVEDLLGLAGADTQYF. As DNA, the CDR3 is TGCAGCGTTGAAGACCTCTTGGGACTAGCGGGAGCAGATACGCAGTATTTT.

The CDR3 is CASSPHANTGELFF. CDR3 in DNA: TGTGCCAGCTCACCTCACGCGAACACCGGGGAGCTGTTTTTT. This chain connects TRBV18 to TRBJ2-2; D not certain. The V end was cut by 3 bases, the J end by 0 bases, with 5 bases between. This CDR3 spans 14 amino acids. In germline, CDR1 is KGHSH, CDR2 LQKENI.

The rearrangement links TRBV28 to TRBJ2-7; D possibly uses TRBD1 or TRBD2 (5 bases each). V lost 2 bases and J lost 7, with 9 bases in between. Germline V gene data show CDR1 as MDHEN and CDR2 as SYDVKM. The CDR3 totals 12 residues. The CDR3: CASSLGGREQYF. In nucleotides, the CDR3 is TGTGCCAGCAGTTTAGGGGGAAGGGAGCAGTACTTC.

Points on this clone: Mismatch with germline at one junction end may stem from a read error. V usage is TRBV29-1 and J usage is TRBJ2-3; 7 positions agree with TRBD2. CDR3 length: 10 amino acids. Looked up from germline, CDR1 is SQVTM and CDR2 is ANQGSEA. The CDR3 is CSGGGVDQRF. The CDR3 DNA reads TGCAGCGGGGGGGGTGTTGATCAGAGGTTT.

This clone was seen only once. V and J are TRBV28 and TRBJ2-6; 8 bases fit TRBD1. Germline trimming cut 2 bases from V and 5 bases from J; bases unmatched to any gene: 2. From germline, CDR1 is MDHEN and CDR2 SYDVKM. The CDR3 is 15 residues long. The CDR3 spells CASSLQGARANVLTF. The CDR3 DNA reads TGTGCCAGCAGTTTACAGGGGGCGAGGGCCAACGTCCTGACTTTC. Looking up the rest from reference TRBV28 and TRBJ2-6 gives the full variable domain: DVKVTQSSRYLVKRTGEKVFLECVQDMDHENMFWYRQDPGLGLRLIYFSYDVKMKEKGDIPEGYSVSREKKERFSLILESASTNQTSMYLCASSLQGARANVLTFGAGSRLTVL.

This clone came up a few times. The chain couples TRBV20-1 to TRBJ2-7, with D unclear. The CDR3 runs 14 residues. Germline V CDR1 and CDR2: DFQATT, SNEGSKA (reference sequence). The V end lost 3 bases, the J end lost 6 bases, and 18 bases lay between the germline ends. Here the CDR3 reads CSASSQVPIAEQYF. In nucleotides, the CDR3 is TGCAGTGCTAGTTCCCAGGTCCCGATAGCCGAGCAGTACTTC.

The chain links TRBV18 to TRBJ1-3; a possible D gene is TRBD1 (6 bases). Trimming stripped 1 base from V and 2 bases from J, with 12 bases between. Per the germline V gene, CDR1 is KGHSH and CDR2 is LQKENI. The CDR3 totals 16 residues. CDR3 nucleotides: TGTGCCAGCTCACCACTGACAGGTGGGACTGGAAACACCATATATTTT. Translated, it gives CASSPLTGGTGNTIYF.

J is TRBJ2-2 and V is TRBV6-2 or TRBV6-3; unclear D gene. Looked up from germline, CDR1 is MNHEY and CDR2 is SVGEGT. Between the trimmed V and J ends, which lost 2 bases and 0 bases, there was a span of 10 bases. The CDR3 contains 16 residues. The CDR3 protein is CASSYATPTNTGELFF. CDR3 bases: TGTGCCAGCAGTTACGCTACCCCCACGAACACCGGGGAGCTGTTTTTT.

The chain carries TRBV11-3 and TRBJ1-2; possibly TRBD1 for D (6 bases). Trimming pared 5 bases from V and 4 bases from J, leaving 17 bases between. Germline V gene data show CDR1 as SGHNT and CDR2 as YENEEA. This CDR3 contains 15 residues. CDR3 nucleotide sequence: TGTGCCAGCAGCCTCCCCAGGGGTATTTGCTATGGCTACACCTTC. Its protein is CASSLPRGICYGYTF. The full variable domain, rest sourced from reference TRBV11-3 and TRBJ1-2, is EAGVVQSPRYKIIEKKQPVAFWCNPISGHNTLYWYLQNLGQGPELLIRYENEEAVDDSQLPKDRFSAERLKGVDSTLKIQPAELGDSAVYLCASSLPRGICYGYTFGSGTRLTVV.

The V gene is TRBV11-2, the J gene TRBJ2-1; TRBD2 matches at 11 bases. The CDR3 extends over 17 amino acids. Germline loops: CDR1 SGHAT, CDR2 FQNNGV. The V segment lost 2 bases and the J segment 10 bases; nucleotides outside the gene matches: 13. The CDR3 nucleotides read TGTGCCAGCAGCTTATCCCTTTCTGGACTAGCGGGCGTAGAGCAGTTCTTC. Translated: CASSLSLSGLAGVEQFF.

This CDR3 is CASARTGLVSGYTF. The CDR3 coding sequence is TGTGCCAGCGCCCGAACAGGGTTAGTGAGTGGCTACACCTTC. The J gene is TRBJ1-2, the V gene TRBV4-2, with D possibly matching TRBD1 (6 bases). The germline V gene encodes CDR1 LGHNA and CDR2 YNFKEQ. This CDR3 is built from 14 residues. Trimming left V 8 bases short and J 7 bases short, with 20 bases between.

The chain uses TRBV7-2 and TRBJ1-5, with D perhaps matching TRBD1 (5 bases). This CDR3 spans 15 amino acids. In germline, CDR1 is SGHTA, CDR2 FQGNSA. The V gene lost 1 base and the J gene lost 7 bases, with 14 bases spanning the gap. The CDR3 DNA follows: TGTGCCAGCAGCTTAGGGCAGGTCGGGGACCAGCCCCAGCATTTT. Its translation: CASSLGQVGDQPQHF.

The chain is built from TRBV14 and TRBJ2-7; the match to TRBD1 covers 8 bases. The CDR3 is made up of 14 amino acids. V shed 4 bases and J 2 bases; nucleotides not matched to a gene: 4. Germline lookup yields CDR1 SGHDN and CDR2 FVKESK. CDR3 bases: TGTGCCAGCAGCCCGGGACAGGCGCCCTACGAGCAGTACTTC. It yields the protein CASSPGQAPYEQYF.

This clone came up once. The chain uses TRBV18 and TRBJ1-5; D ambiguous. This CDR3 spans 14 amino acids. The V end was cut by 2 bases, the J end by 5 bases, with 10 bases between. Germline V gene data show CDR1 as KGHSH and CDR2 as LQKENI. The DNA for the CDR3 is TGTGCCAGCTCACCATTAAGATCGGATCAGCCCCAGCATTTT. It codes for CASSPLRSDQPQHF.

The chain couples TRBV7-2 to TRBJ1-5; D gene uncertain. This CDR3 is built from 15 residues. Germline CDR1 is SGHTA and CDR2 is FQGNSA. V shed 5 bases and J shed 7 bases, with 18 bases lying between them. The CDR3 protein is CASSPETHPGQPQHF. The CDR3 DNA reads TGTGCCAGCAGCCCGGAGACCCACCCCGGGCAGCCCCAGCATTTT. Supplemented by reference TRBV7-2 and TRBJ1-5, the full variable domain reads GAGVSQSPSNKVTEKGKDVELRCDPISGHTALYWYRQSLGQGLEFLIYFQGNSAPDKSGLPSDRFSAERTGGSVSTLTIQRTQQEDSAVYLCASSPETHPGQPQHFGDGTRLSIL.

This clone was seen once. This sequence joins TRBV19 and TRBJ1-6, with D possibly being TRBD1 (5 bases). Germline CDR1 is LNHDA and CDR2 is SQIVND (reference sequence). This CDR3 region has 14 residues. V was cut by 8 bases and J by 8 bases, with 16 bases left in between. The CDR3 spells CASGGTPEDSPLHF. CDR3 bases: TGTGCCAGTGGAGGGACCCCGGAGGATTCACCCCTCCACTTT.

This chain uses TRBV27 with TRBJ1-1; no firm D call. Germline CDR1 and CDR2: MNHEY and SMNVEV (reference sequence). This CDR3 contains 11 residues. V dropped 8 bases and J dropped 6 bases, with 10 bases sitting between them. CDR3 loop: CASPQSSEAFF. The CDR3 nucleotides read TGTGCCAGCCCACAATCCTCTGAAGCTTTCTTT.

The gene calls are TRBV19 and TRBJ1-1; possible D gene TRBD1, 5 bases. The CDR3 extends over 12 amino acids. Deletions cut 9 bases from V and 11 bases from J, with 19 bases between. Germline V gives CDR1 LNHDA, CDR2 SQIVND (reference sequence). CDR3 residues: CASRDDLRGAFF. The CDR3 bases are TGTGCCAGCCGGGACGACCTCCGAGGGGCTTTCTTT.